A single sample is the source of the 17 T cell receptor beta chains below, sequenced in a study of CD8+CD57+ T cells in acquired aplastic anemia. Flow cytometry had shown expanded CD8+CD57+ cells in the patients chosen for sequencing. The TCR beta profiling, which covered VDJ combination and CDR3 sequence, was carried out using genomic DNA as the template. One entry per CDR3 protein, called by TCRdb with MiXCR from the reads. The repertoire has 150,000 to 200,000 distinct CDR3 sequences, 71% of them found once; the top ten carry about 50%. What was sequenced was sorted CD4+, CD8+, or CD8+CD57+ T cells (not recorded which) from PBMCs. The receptors were gathered from a human donor with aplastic anemia.

This chain uses TRBV7-9 with TRBJ1-1; no clear D. CDR1 SEHNR and CDR2 FQNEAQ come from the germline V gene (reference sequence). V was shortened by 5 bases and J by 8 bases, with 12 bases between the two germline ends. This CDR3 spans 12 amino acids. The CDR3, as DNA: TGTGCCAGCAGCCCGCTCAGGTCCGAAGCTTTCTTT. Translating it yields CASSPLRSEAFF.

This clonotype was seen a single time. This chain connects TRBV15 to TRBJ2-1; possibly TRBD1 or TRBD2 for D (5 bases each). The CDR3 length is 11 residues. The germline V gene has CDR1 LNHNV and CDR2 YYDKDF (reference sequence). Trimming removed 9 bases from V and 4 bases from J, with 7 bases in between. CDR3 protein: CATGTYNEQFF. The CDR3 DNA is TGTGCCACAGGGACGTACAATGAGCAGTTCTTC. Full variable domain (outside the CDR3, taken from reference TRBV15 and TRBJ2-1): DAMVIQNPRYQVTQFGKPVTLSCSQTLNHNVMYWYQQKSSQAPKLLFHYYDKDFNNEADTPDNFQSRRPNTSFCFLDIRSPGLGDTAMYLCATGTYNEQFFGPGTRLTVL.

This chain joins TRBV10-3 and TRBJ2-7, with TRBD2 identical over 10 bases. The germline CDR1 and CDR2 sequences are ENHRY and SYGVKD. J gave up 5 bases and V 4 bases, and 11 bases lay outside the gene matches. This CDR3 has 16 amino acids. CDR3 nucleotides: TGTGCCATCAGTGGTGGGGGAAGCGGGAGGGCCGACGAGCAGTACTTC. This gives the protein CAISGGGSGRADEQYF.

The chain combines TRBV19 with TRBJ1-1; D is unclear. V was cut by 2 bases and J by 3 bases, with 7 bases left in between. CDR3 length equals 13 residues. The germline V gene has CDR1 LNHDA and CDR2 SQIVND (reference sequence). CDR3 in DNA: TGTGCCAGTAGTATATCCGGGGACACTGAAGCTTTCTTT. Translated, it gives CASSISGDTEAFF.

The rearrangement uses TRBV12-3 or TRBV12-4 and TRBJ1-5; no firm D call. The CDR3 contains 16 residues. V dropped 5 bases and J dropped 2 bases, with 16 bases sitting between them. The CDR3 nucleotides are TGTGCCAGCAGTCTCCCAACCGGGGAGGGCAATCAGCCCCAGCATTTT. Amino acid sequence: CASSLPTGEGNQPQHF.

This clonotype occurred many times. This chain uses TRBV12-3 or TRBV12-4 with TRBJ1-4; 9 bases are a match to TRBD1. This CDR3 region has 17 residues. V was pared by 1 base and J by 7 bases, with 10 bases of the junction left unmatched. The chain's CDR3 is CASSLEVGQTGGEKLFF. CDR3 DNA sequence: TGTGCCAGCAGTTTAGAAGTGGGGCAGACAGGGGGTGAAAAACTGTTTTTT.

The CDR3 loop reads CASSESRTDLGYEQFF. In nucleotides, the CDR3 is TGTGCCAGCAGTGAATCTAGGACTGATCTCGGCTATGAGCAGTTCTTC. The chain joins TRBV25-1 to TRBJ2-1; D might be TRBD2 (5 bases). The CDR3 covers 16 residues. Per the germline V gene, CDR1 is MGHDK and CDR2 is SYGVNS. V dropped 1 base and J dropped 8 bases, with 18 bases sitting between them.

V and J are TRBV25-1 and TRBJ1-4; 7 bases fit TRBD1. CDR1 is MGHDK and CDR2 is SYGVNS in the germline V gene. The CDR3 is 13 amino acids. V lost 8 bases, J lost 8 bases, and 8 bases stayed unmatched. The CDR3, as DNA: TGTGCCAGCCAAGACAGGGCGGGGGAAAAACTGTTTTTT. This encodes CASQDRAGEKLFF.

This clonotype showed up many times. This rearrangement joins TRBV29-1 to TRBJ1-4; 8 bases match TRBD1. CDR3 length: 20 amino acids. Germline CDR1 and CDR2: SQVTM and ANQGSEA. V lost 7 bases to trimming and J lost 4 bases; unmatched junction nucleotides: 26. As DNA, the CDR3 is TGCAGCGCCGGGTCTACCCATTGGACAGGGTGGGTCGGATTTAATGAAAAACTGTTTTTT. Protein product: CSAGSTHWTGWVGFNEKLFF.

This clonotype turned up a few times. V usage is TRBV20-1 and J usage is TRBJ2-2; D is possibly TRBD1 (5 bases). Germline-derived CDR1 and CDR2 are DFQATT and SNEGSKA (reference sequence). V dropped 0 bases and J dropped 3 bases, with 17 bases sitting between them. The CDR3 runs to 17 residues. DNA for the CDR3: TGCAGTGCTAGAGATACAGGCCTTCGAGGAGACACCGGGGAGCTGTTTTTT. It is translated as CSARDTGLRGDTGELFF.

On this clonotype: A read error is possible here, since a much larger clone lies one base away. The chain uses TRBV7-6 and TRBJ2-7, with D uncertain. The CDR3 extends over 12 amino acids. V lost 6 bases, J lost 7 bases, and 13 bases lay in between. Germline V gene lookup returns CDR1 SGHVS and CDR2 FNYEAQ. CDR3 sequence reads: CASSTANNEQYF. CDR3 nucleotides: TGTGCCAGCAGTACCGCCAACAATGAGCAGTACTTC.

This clonotype was found a few times. The chain carries TRBV12-3 or TRBV12-4 and TRBJ2-1, with 10 bases aligning to TRBD1. CDR3 length: 15 amino acids. J lost 4 bases, V lost 2 bases, and 2 bases had no gene match. The CDR3 loop is CASSLRDRGYNEQFF. The CDR3, as DNA: TGTGCCAGCAGTTTAAGGGACAGGGGTTACAATGAGCAGTTCTTC.

The chain carries TRBV24-1 and TRBJ1-5; TRBD1 agrees at 11 bases. This CDR3 has 16 residues. The junction had 5 bases not matched to a gene; V was cut back by 4 bases and J by 4 bases. Germline CDR1 KGHDR, CDR2 SFDVKD. The CDR3 region is CATSDKGQGVNQPQHF. The CDR3 DNA is TGTGCCACCAGTGACAAGGGACAGGGGGTGAATCAGCCCCAGCATTTT.

This chain links TRBV5-1 with TRBJ2-7; no reliable D call. The V gene's germline CDR1 is SGHRS and CDR2 YFSETQ. The germline V and J ends were trimmed by 6 bases and 0 bases, with 10 bases remaining between them. The CDR3 runs 13 residues. DNA for the CDR3: TGCGCCAGCAAGGCGGATAGCTCCTACGAGCAGTACTTC. It is translated as CASKADSSYEQYF.

The chain joins TRBV13 to TRBJ1-3, with D uncertain. The germline V gene encodes CDR1 PRHDT and CDR2 FYEKMQ (reference sequence). CDR3 length: 16 amino acids. Trimming shortened V by 1 base and J by 0 bases, and 10 bases separated the two germline ends. This CDR3 reads CASSLDPGSSGNTIYF. As DNA, the CDR3 is TGTGCCAGCAGCTTAGATCCGGGGTCCTCTGGAAACACCATATATTTT.

The chain joins TRBV9 to TRBJ1-1; D gene ambiguous. Trimming cost V 3 bases and J 1 base, with 13 bases left between them. The germline CDR1 and CDR2 sequences are SGDLS and YYNGEE. The CDR3 spans 15 residues. The CDR3: CASSAVNGWNTEAFF. As DNA, the CDR3 is TGTGCCAGCAGCGCCGTAAACGGCTGGAACACTGAAGCTTTCTTT.

This clonotype has a single count. V is TRBV19 and J is TRBJ1-1, with D uncertain. The CDR3 loop spans 13 amino acids. Between the trimmed V and J ends, which lost 1 base and 4 bases, there was a span of 7 bases. Germline loops: CDR1 LNHDA, CDR2 SQIVND (reference sequence). CDR3 loop: CASSIAGSTEAFF. The CDR3, as DNA: TGTGCCAGTAGTATAGCTGGGAGCACTGAAGCTTTCTTT.